Each of the 17 T cell receptor beta chains below was sequenced from the same sample in a study of blood T cell repertoires in COVID-19. Only in-frame clones appear in the TCRdb table, and some are missing; sequencing was by immunoSEQ multiplex PCR. The table lists a few hundred thousand clones, roughly 90% of them singletons. Sequencing was done on a sample of peripheral blood. These receptors were taken from a woman under 40 with COVID-19, enrolled during active disease.

The rearrangement links TRBV23-1 to TRBJ2-2, with 7 nucleotides matching TRBD1. TRBV23-1 is marked as an open reading frame, function uncertain. This CDR3 comprises 17 residues. The junction had 5 bases not matched to a gene; V was cut back by 0 bases and J by 1 base. CDR3: CASSQSRQGWNTGELFF. In DNA form, the CDR3 reads TGCGCCAGCAGTCAATCCCGACAGGGATGGAACACCGGGGAGCTGTTTTTT.

The chain has TRBV29-1 and TRBJ2-5, with 10 bases matching TRBD1. Germline values: CDR1 SQVTM, CDR2 ANQGSEA. Trimming at V came to 6 bases and at J to 5 bases, leaving 9 bases not matched to a gene. This CDR3 comprises 14 residues. CDR3: CSVEGQGLGETQYF. CDR3 sequence (DNA): TGCAGCGTGGAGGGACAGGGGTTAGGGGAGACCCAGTACTTC.

The rearrangement joins TRBV7-9 to TRBJ2-1; 12 nucleotides line up with TRBD2. The V gene end was trimmed by 5 bases and the J gene end by 4 bases; junction bases not matched to a gene: 6. Germline lookup yields CDR1 SEHNR and CDR2 FQNEAQ (reference sequence). The CDR3 length is 16 residues. The CDR3 DNA is TGTGCCAGCAGCGGTACTAGCGGGGGGAAATACAATGAGCAGTTCTTC. It is translated as CASSGTSGGKYNEQFF.

The J gene is TRBJ2-1, the V gene TRBV6-2 or TRBV6-3; TRBD2 matches 7 bases. Per germline, CDR1 MNHEY and CDR2 SVGEGT. CDR3 size: 16 residues. V dropped 5 bases and J dropped 7; count of bases not matched to a gene: 14. The CDR3, as DNA: TGTGCCAGCAGTCCCGTGGGGAGGGCGGTGATGAATGAGCAGTTCTTC. This gives the protein CASSPVGRAVMNEQFF.

The rearrangement links TRBV6-5 to TRBJ2-7; TRBD1 agrees at 7 bases. CDR3 length: 14 residues. Trimming at V came to 4 bases and at J to 7 bases, leaving 10 bases not matched to a gene. Germline assignment: CDR1 MNHEY and CDR2 SVGAGI. The CDR3 reads CASSWQGQVGEQYV. The DNA for the CDR3 is TGTGCCAGCAGTTGGCAAGGACAGGTGGGGGAGCAGTACGTC.

The chain uses TRBV19 and TRBJ2-5, with TRBD2 matching over 7 bases. CDR3 size: 12 residues. V lost 3 bases, J lost 8 bases, and 3 bases stayed unmatched. Germline V gene lookup returns CDR1 LNHDA and CDR2 SQIVND (reference sequence). The CDR3 here is CASSMAGETQYF. CDR3 coding DNA: TGTGCCAGTAGTATGGCGGGGGAAACCCAGTACTTC.

The chain carries TRBV5-4 and TRBJ2-7, with 7 nucleotides matching TRBD2. CDR1 and CDR2 (germline): SGHNT, YYREEE (reference sequence). The CDR3 consists of 15 residues. V trimming: 1 base; J trimming: 2 bases; junction bases outside the gene matches: 6. CDR3 DNA sequence: TGTGCCAGCAGCTTGTTTTCAGCGGGACCCTACGAGCAGTACGTC. Amino acid sequence: CASSLFSAGPYEQYV.

The chain uses TRBV6-5 and TRBJ1-5; weak D call: TRBD1 (5 bases). Germline V CDR1 and CDR2: MNHEY, SVGAGI. The CDR3 is 14 amino acids. V was clipped by 0 bases and J by 7 bases, with 10 bases between them. CDR3 sequence reads: CASSYSGGTQPQHF. The DNA for the CDR3 is TGTGCCAGCAGTTACTCGGGAGGGACCCAGCCCCAGCATTTT.

The chain combines TRBV9 with TRBJ2-1; TRBD2 aligns across 7 bases. The CDR3 has 17 amino acids. CDR1 SGDLS and CDR2 YYNGEE come from the germline V gene. The junction had 14 bases not matched to a gene; V was cut back by 4 bases and J by 4 bases. The CDR3: CASSPSLSGRGYNEQFF. CDR3 bases: TGTGCCAGCAGCCCCAGCTTGAGCGGGCGGGGGTACAATGAGCAGTTCTTC.

The chain links TRBV5-6 to TRBJ2-3, with unresolved D. The CDR3 length is 15 residues. The germline V gene has CDR1 SGHDT and CDR2 YYEEEE. The V end lost 0 bases, the J end lost 2 bases, and 10 bases lay between the germline ends. CDR3 sequence reads: CASSLGGGITDTQYF. CDR3 sequence (DNA): TGTGCCAGCAGCTTGGGTGGCGGCATCACAGATACGCAGTATTTT.

This chain joins TRBV6-5 and TRBJ1-1; D uncertain. Trimming removed 0 bases from V and 4 bases from J, with 6 bases in between. CDR3 length: 13 residues. The germline CDR1 and CDR2 sequences are MNHEY and SVGAGI. The CDR3 here is CASSYSRSTEAFF. The CDR3 bases are TGTGCCAGCAGTTACTCCCGGAGCACTGAAGCTTTCTTT.

The rearrangement joins TRBV7-6 to TRBJ2-5, with D possibly being TRBD2 (5 bases). The CDR3 has 13 amino acids. Trimming pared 5 bases from V and 5 bases from J, leaving 12 bases between. Germline values: CDR1 SGHVS, CDR2 FNYEAQ. The CDR3 here is CASSEGRGETQYF. CDR3 DNA: TGTGCCAGCAGCGAGGGTCGAGGGGAGACCCAGTACTTC.

This chain uses TRBV28 with TRBJ1-2; 12 nucleotides match TRBD1. Germline-derived CDR1 and CDR2 are MDHEN and SYDVKM. After removal of 4 bases from V and 4 bases from J, the junction contained 7 bases not matched to a gene. CDR3 length equals 16 residues. CDR3 bases: TGTGCCAGCAGTTCCGGGACAGGGGGCGGGGGCTATGGCTACACCTTC. Residues: CASSSGTGGGGYGYTF.

J is TRBJ2-7 and V is TRBV6-2 or TRBV6-3; 13 bases are a match to TRBD2. V lost 0 bases, J lost 6 bases, and 8 bases stayed unmatched. This CDR3 has 17 amino acids. The germline CDR1 and CDR2 sequences are MNHEY and SVGEGT. The CDR3 loop reads CASSYSGLAGVSGEQYV. CDR3 nucleotides: TGTGCCAGCAGTTACTCAGGACTAGCGGGAGTGTCGGGCGAGCAGTACGTC.

This clone was counted only a few times. This rearrangement joins TRBV2 to TRBJ2-3, with 7 bases aligning to TRBD2. CDR1 SNHLY and CDR2 FYNNEI come from the germline V gene. This CDR3 comprises 12 residues. The V and J ends lost 3 bases and 10 bases, in that order; junction bases with no gene match: 4. CDR3 nucleotide sequence: TGTGCCAGCAGTGATCTGGGACTATCGCAGTATTTT. Its protein product is CASSDLGLSQYF.

The V and J genes are TRBV5-4 and TRBJ2-3; 9 positions match TRBD2. The CDR3 consists of 15 residues. The germline CDR1 and CDR2 sequences are SGHNT and YYREEE (reference sequence). V shed 5 bases, J shed 4 bases, and the junction held 8 bases outside the gene matches. In DNA form, the CDR3 reads TGTGCCAGCAGGCGAGGGACTAGCCTCCCAGATACGCAGTATTTT. Translating gives CASRRGTSLPDTQYF.

The rearrangement links TRBV7-9 to TRBJ1-4; 7 bases fit TRBD1. With V trimmed by 5 bases and J by 4 bases, 4 bases remained unmatched. Germline V lookup: CDR1 SEHNR, CDR2 FQNEAQ (reference sequence). The CDR3 totals 14 residues. Written as DNA, the CDR3 is TGTGCCAGCAGCGCGGGACAGCTTAATGAAAAACTGTTTTTT. It translates to CASSAGQLNEKLFF.